This T cell receptor (beta chain) was captured in a study of blood T cell repertoires in COVID-19. Study in general: COVID-19 samples, acute and convalescent, were from the United States, Italy and Spain. In each case, the material was cDNA or gDNA derived from T cells, B-cell-depleted T cells, or PBMCs.

Seattle's cohort entered during active infection and was followed longitudinally. The CDR3 runs to 15 residues. Trimming pared 1 base from V and 0 bases from J, leaving 7 bases between. Germline CDR1 reads KGHSH; CDR2 reads LQKENI. Original handling: Amplification of reference gene primers was used by the study to estimate nucleated cell counts. Sequencing was performed with immunoSEQ multiplex PCR; in TCRdb, only in-frame clones are kept and a portion is missing. That table is the source of V, J and clone size, and D and trimming were worked out from the DNA. The sample has about 260,000 clones; 88% are singletons.

The clonotype comes from a woman in her 70s with COVID-19, enrolled during active disease. V usage is TRBV18 and J usage is TRBJ1-3; possibly TRBD1 for D (6 bases). The sample taken for sequencing was peripheral blood. CDR3 in DNA: TGTGCCAGCTCACCACAGGACAGCTCTGGAAACACCATATATTTT. Amino acid sequence: CASSPQDSSGNTIYF.